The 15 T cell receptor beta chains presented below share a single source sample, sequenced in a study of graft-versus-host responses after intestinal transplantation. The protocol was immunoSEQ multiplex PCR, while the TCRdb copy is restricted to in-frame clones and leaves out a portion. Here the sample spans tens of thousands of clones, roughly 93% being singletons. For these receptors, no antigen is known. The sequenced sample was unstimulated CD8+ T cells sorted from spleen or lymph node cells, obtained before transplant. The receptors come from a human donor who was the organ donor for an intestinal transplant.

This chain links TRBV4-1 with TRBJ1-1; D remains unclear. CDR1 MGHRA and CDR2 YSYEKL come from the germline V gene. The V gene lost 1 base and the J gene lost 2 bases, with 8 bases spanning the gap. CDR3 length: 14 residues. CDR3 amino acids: CASSQGQSNTEAFF. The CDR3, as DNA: TGCGCCAGCAGCCAAGGGCAGAGCAACACTGAAGCTTTCTTT.

DNA for the CDR3: TGCGCCAGCAGCCAAGATCCGGGGACGGCCCTTTTGGAGCAGTACTTC. Protein product: CASSQDPGTALLEQYF. This chain uses TRBV4-1 with TRBJ2-7; D may match TRBD1 or TRBD2 (5 bases each). V was trimmed by 0 bases and J by 7 bases, leaving 19 bases between them. Germline V gene lookup returns CDR1 MGHRA and CDR2 YSYEKL. The CDR3 extends over 16 amino acids.

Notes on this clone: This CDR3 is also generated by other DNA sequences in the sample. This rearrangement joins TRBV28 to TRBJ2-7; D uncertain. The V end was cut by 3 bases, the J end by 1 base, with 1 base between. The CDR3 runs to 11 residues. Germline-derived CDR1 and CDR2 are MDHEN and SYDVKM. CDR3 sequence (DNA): TGTGCCAGCAGTTTTTCCTACGAGCAGTACTTC. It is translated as CASSFSYEQYF.

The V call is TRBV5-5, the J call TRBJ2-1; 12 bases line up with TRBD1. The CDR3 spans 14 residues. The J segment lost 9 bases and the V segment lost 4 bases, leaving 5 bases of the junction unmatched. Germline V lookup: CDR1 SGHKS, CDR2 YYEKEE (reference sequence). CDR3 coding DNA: TGTGCCAGCAGCATGGGACAGGGGGCGGCTGAGCAGTTCTTC. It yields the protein CASSMGQGAAEQFF. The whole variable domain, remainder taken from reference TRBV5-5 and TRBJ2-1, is DAGVTQSPTHLIKTRGQQVTLRCSPISGHKSVSWYQQVLGQGPQFIFQYYEKEERGRGNFPDRFSARQFPNYSSELNVNALLLGDSALYLCASSMGQGAAEQFFGPGTRLTVL.

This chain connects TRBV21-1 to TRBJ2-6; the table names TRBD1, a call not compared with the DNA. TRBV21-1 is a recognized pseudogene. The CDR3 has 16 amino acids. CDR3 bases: TGTGCCAGCAGCAAAATATACAACTCTGGGGCCAACGTCCTGACTTTC. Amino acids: CASSKIYNSGANVLTF.

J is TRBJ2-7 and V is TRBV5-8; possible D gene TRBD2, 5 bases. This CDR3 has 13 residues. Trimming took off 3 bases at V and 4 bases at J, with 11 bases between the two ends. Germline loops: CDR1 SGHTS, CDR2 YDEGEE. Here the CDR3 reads CASSWRPSYEQYF. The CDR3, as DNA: TGTGCCAGCAGCTGGAGGCCCTCTTACGAGCAGTACTTC.

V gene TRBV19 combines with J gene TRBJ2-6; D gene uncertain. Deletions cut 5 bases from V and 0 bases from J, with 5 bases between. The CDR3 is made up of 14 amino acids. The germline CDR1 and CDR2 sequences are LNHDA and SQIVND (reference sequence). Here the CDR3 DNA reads TGTGCCAGTAGTCCCCTCTCTGGGGCCAACGTCCTGACTTTC. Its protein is CASSPLSGANVLTF.

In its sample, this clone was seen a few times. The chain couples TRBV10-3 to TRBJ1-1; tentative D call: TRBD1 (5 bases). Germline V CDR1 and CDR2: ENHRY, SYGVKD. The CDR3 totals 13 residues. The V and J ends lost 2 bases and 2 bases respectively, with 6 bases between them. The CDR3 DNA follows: TGTGCCATCAGTGAGACAGGAAACACTGAAGCTTTCTTT. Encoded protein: CAISETGNTEAFF.

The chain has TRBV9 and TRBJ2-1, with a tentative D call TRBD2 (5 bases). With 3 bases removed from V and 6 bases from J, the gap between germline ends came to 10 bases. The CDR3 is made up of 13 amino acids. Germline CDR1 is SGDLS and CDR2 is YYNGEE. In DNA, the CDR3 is TGTGCCAGCAGCGGGACTTTGGGCAATGAGCAGTTCTTC. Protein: CASSGTLGNEQFF.

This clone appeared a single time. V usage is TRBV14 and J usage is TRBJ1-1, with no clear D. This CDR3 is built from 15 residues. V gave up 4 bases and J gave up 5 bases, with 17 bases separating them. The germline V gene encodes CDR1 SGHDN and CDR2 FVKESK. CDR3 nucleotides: TGTGCCAGCAGCCTCAAAGACTCTCTAAGGACTGAAGCTTTCTTT. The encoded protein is CASSLKDSLRTEAFF.

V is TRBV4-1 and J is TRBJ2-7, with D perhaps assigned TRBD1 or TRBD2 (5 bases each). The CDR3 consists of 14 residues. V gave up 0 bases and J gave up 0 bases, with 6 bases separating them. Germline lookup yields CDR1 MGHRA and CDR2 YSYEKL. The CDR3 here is CASSQEGTSYEQYF. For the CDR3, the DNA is TGCGCCAGCAGCCAAGAAGGGACCTCCTACGAGCAGTACTTC.

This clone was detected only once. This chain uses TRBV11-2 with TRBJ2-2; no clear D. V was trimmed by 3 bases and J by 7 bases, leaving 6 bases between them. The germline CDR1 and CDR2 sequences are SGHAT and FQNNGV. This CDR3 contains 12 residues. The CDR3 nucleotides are TGTGCCAGCAGCTTTTTTGGCGGGGAGCTGTTTTTT. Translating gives CASSFFGGELFF.

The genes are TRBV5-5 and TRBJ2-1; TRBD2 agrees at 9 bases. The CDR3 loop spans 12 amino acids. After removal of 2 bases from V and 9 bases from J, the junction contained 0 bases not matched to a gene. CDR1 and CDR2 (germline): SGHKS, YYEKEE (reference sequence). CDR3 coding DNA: TGTGCCAGCAGCTTTAGCGGGGGTGAGCAGTTCTTC. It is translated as CASSFSGGEQFF. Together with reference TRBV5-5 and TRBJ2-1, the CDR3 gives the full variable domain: DAGVTQSPTHLIKTRGQQVTLRCSPISGHKSVSWYQQVLGQGPQFIFQYYEKEERGRGNFPDRFSARQFPNYSSELNVNALLLGDSALYLCASSFSGGEQFFGPGTRLTVL.

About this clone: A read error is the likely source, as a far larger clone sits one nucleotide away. CDR3 loop: CASSLSQGGTEAFF. The CDR3 nucleotides are TGTGCCAGCAGTTTATCACAGGGAGGCACTGAAGCTTTCTTT. The rearrangement uses TRBV27 and TRBJ1-1; maybe TRBD1 (6 bases). V dropped 0 bases and J dropped 4 bases, with 9 bases sitting between them. Germline-derived CDR1 and CDR2 are MNHEY and SMNVEV (reference sequence). This CDR3 is 14 amino acids long.

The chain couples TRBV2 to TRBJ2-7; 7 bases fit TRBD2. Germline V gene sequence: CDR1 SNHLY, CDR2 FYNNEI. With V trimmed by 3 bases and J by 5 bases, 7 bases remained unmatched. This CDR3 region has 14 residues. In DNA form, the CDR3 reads TGTGCCAGCAGTGAGGGGCGGGAGATCCACGAGCAGTACTTC. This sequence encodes CASSEGREIHEQYF.